The next 17 T cell receptor delta chains were all read from a single sample in a study of gamma-delta T cells after stem cell transplantation. TCRdb reprocessed the RT-PCR reads using CATT. The data hold just over 15,000 delta-chain clones, with just under 9.5% observed a single time. The sequencing input was gamma-delta T cells. The receptors derive from a human donor. It is not recorded whose cells these are; they may come from a transplant donor.

In its sample, this clone was seen many times. A far larger clone is just one base off, so this is likely a read error. This chain connects TRDV1 to TRDJ1; D unresolved. Germline CDR1 reads TSWWSYY; CDR2 reads QGS. V was trimmed by 5 bases and J by 3 bases, leaving 22 bases between them. The CDR3 sequence is 17 residues long. The CDR3 nucleotides are TGTGCTCTTGGGAAACGAAGCACATTTCGGGCTTCCGATAAACTCATCTTT. The encoded protein is CALGKRSTFRASDKLIF.

To note about this clone: The protein in TCRdb stems from a much larger clone and differs at residue 13 from this DNA's translation, likely a read error; here the protein is translated from the DNA. V gene TRDV2 combines with J gene TRDJ1; 7 nucleotides align to TRDD3. V dropped 0 bases and J dropped 0; count of bases not matched to a gene: 15. The CDR3 covers 19 residues. Germline V gene sequence: CDR1 GEAIGNYY, CDR2 EKD. The CDR3 reads CACDTAANWGHTHTDKLIF. The CDR3 region has the DNA TGTGCCTGTGACACCGCGGCGAACTGGGGACACACGCACACCGATAAACTCATCTTT.

There are many counts of this clone. TCRdb's entry gives the protein of a much larger clone, which mismatches this DNA's translation at residue 10, likely from a read error; the protein reported here is translated from the DNA. The chain has TRDV2 and TRDJ1; weak D call: TRDD2 (6 bases). The length of the CDR3 is 18 residues. Germline-derived CDR1 and CDR2 are GEAIGNYY and EKD. Trimming took 4 bases from V and 4 from J, leaving 27 bases between them. The CDR3 sequence is CACDPVSLPLGLDDKLIF. The CDR3 region has the DNA TGTGCCTGTGATCCGGTTAGCCTTCCCCTAGGGCTGGACGATAAACTCATCTTT.

At least ten counts were recorded for this clone. Other DNA sequences in the sample encode the same CDR3. This chain links TRDV1 with TRDJ1; 13 bases fit TRDD3. CDR3 length: 20 amino acids. Germline values: CDR1 TSWWSYY, CDR2 QGS. With V trimmed by 0 bases and J by 0 bases, 10 bases remained unmatched. Here the CDR3 reads CALGELRLLGDTRDTDKLIF. CDR3 DNA: TGTGCTCTTGGGGAACTTCGGTTACTGGGGGATACGAGGGACACCGATAAACTCATCTTT.

Worth noting for this clone: An end of the junction does not agree with germline; a read error may underlie this. Different DNA sequences within this sample yield the same CDR3. The chain recombines TRDV2 with TRDJ1; 8 nucleotides agree with TRDD2. The CDR3 loop spans 22 amino acids. CDR1 and CDR2 from the germline V gene are GEAIGNYY and EKD. The CDR3 nucleotides read TGTGCCTGTGACACCGGCCATCTTCCTACGTCTCCTGGTCTCCCTACGCGCGATACACTCATCTTT. Its translation: CACDTGHLPTSPGLPTRDTLIF.

In this sample, this clone turned up a few times. TCRdb lists the protein of a much larger clone for this DNA, which differs at residue 8, so this is likely a read error; the protein given here is translated from the DNA itself. The chain joins TRDV2 to TRDJ3; D ambiguous. The V end was cut by 2 bases, the J end by 0 bases, with 13 bases between. Germline V gene lookup returns CDR1 GEAIGNYY and CDR2 EKD. The CDR3 has 18 amino acids. As DNA, the CDR3 is TGTGCCTGTGACATTTCACTCTACGGCTCCTGGGACACCCGACAGATGTTTTTC. Encoded protein: CACDISLYGSWDTRQMFF.

Within the sample, this clone is medium-sized (0.01 to 0.1%). Within the sample, other DNA sequences also encode this same CDR3. The genes are TRDV2 and TRDJ1; TRDD3 aligns across 10 bases. The CDR3 covers 17 residues. V lost 3 bases, J lost 0 bases, and 9 bases stayed unmatched. The germline V gene encodes CDR1 GEAIGNYY and CDR2 EKD. DNA of the CDR3: TGTGCCTGTGACTCCCTGGGGGATAGAGGAGACACCGATAAACTCATCTTT. This encodes CACDSLGDRGDTDKLIF.

Note on this clone: TCRdb has a much larger clone's protein, which differs at residues 4 and 20 from the translation of this DNA, likely because of a read error; what is shown is the protein translated from the DNA. The rearrangement joins TRDV1 to TRDJ2; 9 positions match TRDD3. Germline V gives CDR1 TSWWSYY, CDR2 QGS. CDR3 size: 23 residues. The CDR3 here is CALEKGILLKYGGILDLTARLFF. CDR3 in DNA: TGTGCTCTTGAGAAGGGGATCCTACTGAAATACGGGGGGATACTGGACTTGACAGCACGACTCTTCTTT.

Regarding this clone: An end of the junction does not agree with germline; a read error may underlie this. This chain links TRDV2 with TRDJ1; 7 bases align to TRDD2. This CDR3 region has 19 residues. From germline, CDR1 is GEAIGNYY and CDR2 EKD. The CDR3 reads CACDTVPTPVVLYTYNLIF. CDR3 bases: TGTGCCTGTGACACCGTTCCTACTCCTGTGGTATTGTACACCTATAACCTCATCTTT.

About this clone itself: A read error is likely here: a far larger clone is one base away. Other DNA sequences in the same sample also yield this CDR3. The genes are TRDV2 and TRDJ3; maybe TRDD3 (5 bases). Trimming removed 2 bases at V and 0 bases at J, with 19 bases between. CDR3 length: 20 residues. Germline V gene data show CDR1 as GEAIGNYY and CDR2 as EKD. CDR3 bases: TGTGCCTGTGACAAAACAGAGGGGACTTTAAGCTCCTGGGACACCCGACAGATGTTTTTC. Translation: CACDKTEGTLSSWDTRQMFF.

Note on this clone: For this DNA, TCRdb reports the protein of a much larger clone, which diverges at residue 16, most likely from a read error; the protein presented here is translated directly from the DNA. V usage is TRDV2 and J usage is TRDJ1, with 12 bases aligning to TRDD3. This CDR3 contains 19 residues. Looked up from germline, CDR1 is GEAIGNYY and CDR2 is EKD. The CDR3, as DNA: TGTGCCTGTGACCGACTAAGACTGGGGGATACTGGCTACACCGATAACCTCATCTTT. It yields the protein CACDRLRLGDTGYTDNLIF.

A remark on this clone: The protein TCRdb gives is from a much larger clone and does not agree with this DNA's translation at residue 11, likely a read error; the protein shown here comes from the DNA. The J gene is TRDJ1, the V gene TRDV2; 7 positions agree with TRDD3. Looked up from germline, CDR1 is GEAIGNYY and CDR2 is EKD. After removal of 0 bases from V and 0 bases from J, the junction contained 18 bases not matched to a gene. The CDR3 runs 20 residues. The CDR3 spells CACDTGSLMGETKYTDKLIF. The CDR3 DNA reads as TGTGCCTGTGACACCGGAAGCTTGATGGGGGAGACGAAGTACACCGATAAACTCATCTTT.

This clone was picked up many times. A mismatch at residue 16 separates the TCRdb protein from the translated DNA, so the protein presented here was translated from the DNA. The rearrangement uses TRDV2 and TRDJ1, with 9 bases aligning to TRDD3. CDR1 and CDR2 (germline): GEAIGNYY, EKD. The CDR3 is 19 amino acids. The DNA for the CDR3 is TGTGCCTGTGACCCGGTCTTACTGGGGGACCCGTTGTACACCGATAACCTCATCTTT. Amino acid sequence: CACDPVLLGDPLYTDNLIF.

As concerns this clone: It differs at one base from a far larger clone, so likely a read error. This specimen includes other DNA sequences encoding the same CDR3. CDR3 bases: TGTGCCTGTGACACACTCAATCTCGTACTGGGGACTAGATCGTACACCGATAAACTCATCTTT. Translating it yields CACDTLNLVLGTRSYTDKLIF. The chain combines TRDV2 with TRDJ1; 7 positions agree with TRDD3. V shed 1 base and J 0 bases; nucleotides not matched to a gene: 22. Germline CDR1 reads GEAIGNYY; CDR2 reads EKD. CDR3 length equals 21 residues.

About this clone itself: TCRdb's listed protein matches a much larger clone and diverges from this DNA's translation at residue 6, likely through a read error; the protein shown comes from the DNA. V usage is TRDV2 and J usage is TRDJ1, with D perhaps TRDD3 (7 bases). The CDR3 runs 20 residues. The V gene's germline CDR1 is GEAIGNYY and CDR2 EKD. This chain's CDR3 is CACDTIPSNWGSENGDKLIF. The CDR3 DNA sequence: TGCGCCTGTGACACCATTCCTTCCAACTGGGGATCGGAAAATGGCGATAAACTCATCTTT.

This clone was observed at least ten times. The sample carries other DNA sequences with the same CDR3. J is TRDJ1 and V is TRDV1; 9 nucleotides line up with TRDD3. Trimming at V came to 3 bases and at J to 0 bases, leaving 17 bases not matched to a gene. The CDR3 has 20 residues. Germline lookup yields CDR1 TSWWSYY and CDR2 QGS. The CDR3 reads CALGDPLFPYWGTYTDKLIF. The CDR3 nucleotides read TGTGCTCTTGGGGATCCTCTCTTCCCGTACTGGGGGACCTACACCGATAAACTCATCTTT.

This clone showed up just a few times. A far bigger clonotype differs at one base, so this is likely a read error. The same CDR3 also results from other DNA sequences found in this sample. The V gene is TRDV2, the J gene TRDJ1; 8 positions match TRDD3. Germline V gives CDR1 GEAIGNYY, CDR2 EKD. This CDR3 has 17 residues. The CDR3 region has the DNA TGCGCCTGTGACACCTTGATGGGGGATTCGTACACCGATAAACTCATCTTT. Translation: CACDTLMGDSYTDKLIF.